The present entry profiles one T cell receptor (beta chain) with its context. Its matching antigen is unknown. The CDR3 consists of 16 residues. Trimming cost V 1 base and J 1 base, with 13 bases left between them. Germline V lookup: CDR1 SGHTA, CDR2 FQGNSA. The sample belongs to a study of cytomegalovirus exposure and HLA in healthy donors. Notes on the study in general: Clonal expansion, a later analysis showed, was greater in HLA-associated TCR beta chains than in equally common others. Most TCR sequences showed up rarely, but some public TCRs showed up in many donors.

Primers included in the PCR were 60 Vbeta and 13 Jbeta primers. Using immunoSEQ multiplex PCR, the repertoire was profiled, and TCRdb retains in-frame clones only, with some absent. There are some 190,000 clones in the sample; roughly 77% occur only once, and under 2.5% lies in the top ten. Sequences were obtained from PBMCs. The chain combines TRBV7-2 with TRBJ1-2, with D unresolved. This receptor was obtained from a woman aged 25 to 45 in good health and CMV-seropositive. The CDR3 coding sequence is TGTGCCAGCAGCTTAGGCCAAGGAGGATATAACTATGGCTACACCTTC. This translates into CASSLGQGGYNYGYTF.